The 22 T cell receptor beta chains below come from one sample, sequenced in a study of control samples from healthy donors and cancer patients. The repertoire was sequenced with immunoSEQ multiplex PCR; TCRdb's copy has only in-frame clones and lacks some. The repertoire holds roughly 200,000 clones, about 90% seen once, with less than 2% in the top ten. The sequenced sample consisted of blood. Every receptor here comes from a man aged 30-40 years in good health.

The chain employs TRBV6-6 and TRBJ2-1, with D possibly matching TRBD1 (5 bases). Germline V CDR1 and CDR2: MNHNY, SVGAGI (reference sequence). Between the trimmed V and J ends, which lost 5 bases and 4 bases, there was a span of 18 bases. This CDR3 has 16 amino acids. CDR3 sequence reads: CASSLTRQGSYNEQFF. CDR3 in DNA: TGTGCCAGCAGTCTTACGAGGCAGGGATCATACAATGAGCAGTTCTTC.

The chain is built from TRBV5-1 and TRBJ2-7, with D possibly TRBD2 on 5 matching bases. Trimming took off 0 bases at V and 2 bases at J, with 9 bases between the two ends. CDR3 length: 14 amino acids. Per the germline V gene, CDR1 is SGHRS and CDR2 is YFSETQ. The CDR3 reads CASSLVGGTYEQYF. Written as DNA, the CDR3 is TGCGCCAGCAGCTTGGTTGGAGGAACCTACGAGCAGTACTTC.

The CDR3 sequence: CASTGGGRNSPLHF. CDR3 sequence (DNA): TGTGCCAGCACTGGAGGGGGACGGAATTCACCCCTCCACTTT. The J gene is TRBJ1-6, the V gene TRBV6-5; D might be TRBD1 (6 bases). In germline, CDR1 is MNHEY, CDR2 SVGAGI. V gave up 7 bases and J gave up 7 bases, with 14 bases separating them. The CDR3 is 14 residues long.

This clone appeared once. The chain uses TRBV7-9 and TRBJ2-3; D is unclear. Germline V gene lookup returns CDR1 SEHNR and CDR2 FQNEAQ (reference sequence). Trimming stripped 5 bases from V and 8 bases from J, with 8 bases between. The CDR3 sequence is 11 residues long. Written as DNA, the CDR3 is TGTGCCAGCAGCACCCAAGTTACGCAGTATTTT. This codes for CASSTQVTQYF.

The V call is TRBV19, the J call TRBJ2-7; D is unclear. Trimming took off 1 base at V and 5 bases at J, with 15 bases between the two ends. The CDR3 loop spans 15 amino acids. In germline, CDR1 is LNHDA, CDR2 SQIVND (reference sequence). CDR3 region: CASSIGLVDWDEQYF. The CDR3 nucleotides are TGTGCCAGTAGTATAGGCCTAGTCGATTGGGACGAGCAGTACTTC. The full variable domain, its missing parts supplied by reference TRBV19 and TRBJ2-7, is DGGITQSPKYLFRKEGQNVTLSCEQNLNHDAMYWYRQDPGQGLRLIYYSQIVNDFQKGDIAEGYSVSREKKESFPLTVTSAQKNPTAFYLCASSIGLVDWDEQYFGPGTRLTVT.

The V call is TRBV7-2, the J call TRBJ2-2, with D perhaps being TRBD1 or TRBD2 (6 bases each). CDR1 SGHTA and CDR2 FQGNSA come from the germline V gene. CDR3 length: 13 amino acids. Trimming removed 5 bases at V and 5 bases at J, with 9 bases between. CDR3 sequence reads: CASSGGHTGELFF. The CDR3 region has the DNA TGTGCCAGCAGCGGGGGGCATACCGGGGAGCTGTTTTTT.

The chain combines TRBV24-1 with TRBJ1-3; D remains ambiguous. Deletions cut 9 bases from V and 0 bases from J, with 5 bases between. CDR3 length equals 12 residues. Germline V gene data show CDR1 as KGHDR and CDR2 as SFDVKD. For the CDR3, the DNA is TGTGCCACCTCCAACTCTGGAAACACCATATATTTT. This translates into CATSNSGNTIYF.

This sequence joins TRBV10-3 and TRBJ2-7; D gene ambiguous. The CDR3 is 14 amino acids. Germline V lookup: CDR1 ENHRY, CDR2 SYGVKD. Trimming stripped 0 bases from V and 3 bases from J, with 9 bases between. The CDR3 protein is CAISESEQLYEQYF. For the CDR3, the DNA is TGTGCCATCAGTGAGTCGGAACAGCTCTACGAGCAGTACTTC.

The chain joins TRBV5-5 to TRBJ2-7; D is uncertain. V was trimmed by 2 bases and J by 7 bases, leaving 7 bases between them. This CDR3 has 11 residues. Per the germline V gene, CDR1 is SGHKS and CDR2 is YYEKEE (reference sequence). The CDR3: CASSFQREQYF. The CDR3 region has the DNA TGTGCCAGCAGCTTTCAGAGGGAGCAGTACTTC.

V is TRBV3-1 (or the pseudogene TRBV3-2) and J is TRBJ2-2; D tentatively reads TRBD1 or TRBD2 (6 bases each). The V end was cut by 1 base, the J end by 5 bases, with 14 bases between. The germline V gene encodes CDR1 LGHDT and CDR2 YNNKEL (reference sequence). The CDR3 consists of 16 residues. The CDR3 protein is CASSQGPGAVTGELFF. The CDR3 DNA is TGTGCCAGCAGCCAAGGTCCGGGGGCGGTTACCGGGGAGCTGTTTTTT.

The chain recombines TRBV11-2 with TRBJ1-1; D may be TRBD1 (5 bases). This CDR3 spans 13 amino acids. Trimming pared 5 bases from V and 2 bases from J, leaving 9 bases between. Germline V gene sequence: CDR1 SGHAT, CDR2 FQNNGV. CDR3 region: CASSGDRNTEAFF. The CDR3 DNA follows: TGTGCCAGCAGCGGCGACAGAAACACTGAAGCTTTCTTT.

CDR3 nucleotide sequence: TGTGCCAGTAGTCCCCCAGGGCGCGCAACTAATGAAAAACTGTTTTTT. It codes for CASSPPGRATNEKLFF. The genes are TRBV19 and TRBJ1-4, with a weak D call TRBD1 (5 bases). The CDR3 sequence is 16 residues long. Germline V gene lookup returns CDR1 LNHDA and CDR2 SQIVND (reference sequence). V lost 5 bases, J lost 0 bases, and 13 bases lay in between. Using reference TRBV19 and TRBJ1-4 for the parts outside the CDR3, the full variable domain is DGGITQSPKYLFRKEGQNVTLSCEQNLNHDAMYWYRQDPGQGLRLIYYSQIVNDFQKGDIAEGYSVSREKKESFPLTVTSAQKNPTAFYLCASSPPGRATNEKLFFGSGTQLSVL.

The V call is TRBV24-1, the J call TRBJ2-2, with D uncertain. The length of the CDR3 is 15 residues. CDR1 is KGHDR and CDR2 is SFDVKD in the germline V gene. The germline V and J ends were trimmed by 4 bases and 8 bases, with 16 bases remaining between them. CDR3 sequence (DNA): TGTGCCACCAGTGACCCCATTGGCAGGATAGGGGAGCTGTTTTTT. As protein: CATSDPIGRIGELFF.

The J gene is TRBJ1-1, the V gene TRBV18; D is ambiguous. The CDR3 contains 13 residues. Per germline, CDR1 KGHSH and CDR2 LQKENI. The ends were cut back, 8 bases at V and 1 base at J, with 11 bases in the middle. In DNA form, the CDR3 reads TGTGCCAGCCGGACGGTAGAGAACACTGAAGCTTTCTTT. Translated: CASRTVENTEAFF.

The rearrangement joins TRBV18 to TRBJ1-5; 8 bases line up with TRBD1. Germline assignment: CDR1 KGHSH and CDR2 LQKENI. V dropped 5 bases and J dropped 4; count of bases not matched to a gene: 10. The CDR3 spans 16 residues. The CDR3 sequence: CASSSSGGGGNQPQHF. As DNA, the CDR3 is TGTGCCAGCTCATCCTCAGGGGGCGGAGGTAATCAGCCCCAGCATTTT.

This clone was detected once. The rearrangement links TRBV14 to TRBJ1-5; D ambiguous. Trimming removed 1 base at V and 2 bases at J, with 9 bases between. The V gene's germline CDR1 is SGHDN and CDR2 FVKESK. There are 15 residues in the CDR3. The CDR3 loop is CASSQGGSGNQPQHF. As DNA, the CDR3 is TGTGCCAGCAGCCAAGGGGGTTCCGGCAATCAGCCCCAGCATTTT.

The rearrangement joins TRBV2 to TRBJ1-2; weak D call: TRBD1 (6 bases). CDR3 size: 13 residues. The germline V and J ends were trimmed by 7 bases and 8 bases, with 17 bases remaining between them. CDR1 and CDR2 (germline): SNHLY, FYNNEI. The chain's CDR3 is CASTPRGAIGYTF. The CDR3 DNA follows: TGTGCCAGCACACCACGGGGGGCGATCGGCTACACCTTC. The whole variable domain, remainder taken from reference TRBV2 and TRBJ1-2, is EPEVTQTPSHQVTQMGQEVILRCVPISNHLYFYWYRQILGQKVEFLVSFYNNEISEKSEIFDDQFSVERPDGSNFTLKIRSTKLEDSAMYFCASTPRGAIGYTFGSGTRLTVV.

Comment on this clone: The identical CDR3 is also encoded by other nucleotide sequences in the sample. The CDR3 loop reads CASSYSRDSGANVLTF. The CDR3, as DNA: TGTGCCAGCAGTTACTCGAGAGACTCTGGGGCCAACGTCCTGACTTTC. V and J are TRBV6-5 and TRBJ2-6; no clear D. Germline V lookup: CDR1 MNHEY, CDR2 SVGAGI. CDR3 length equals 16 residues. Trimming shortened V by 0 bases and J by 0 bases, and 6 bases separated the two germline ends.

CDR3 coding DNA: TGTGCCAGCAGCCTGACTAGCGGGGGACTTAACACCGGGGAGCTGTTTTTT. It translates to CASSLTSGGLNTGELFF. This chain uses TRBV7-3 with TRBJ2-2, with 12 nucleotides matching TRBD2. This CDR3 has 17 residues. Trimming removed 5 bases from V and 2 bases from J; junction bases left unmatched: 6. Germline loops: CDR1 SGHTA, CDR2 FQGTGA.

This chain joins TRBV6-5 and TRBJ1-2; D is uncertain. The CDR3 runs to 13 residues. The V and J ends lost 6 bases and 3 bases respectively, with 11 bases between them. The germline V gene encodes CDR1 MNHEY and CDR2 SVGAGI. DNA of the CDR3: TGTGCCAGCAGCAACGGGCCTGACTATGGCTACACCTTC. It translates to CASSNGPDYGYTF.

Note on this clone: The junction departs from the called germline gene at one end, perhaps through a read error. The chain has TRBV16 and TRBJ1-2; a possible D gene is TRBD1 (6 bases). Germline assignment: CDR1 KGHSY and CDR2 FQNENV. This CDR3 comprises 16 residues. The CDR3 loop is CASSQRQGTANYGHTF. The DNA of the CDR3 is TGTGCCAGCAGCCAAAGGCAGGGGACTGCTAACTATGGCCACACCTTC.

This rearrangement joins TRBV2 to TRBJ1-6, with 12 bases lining up with TRBD1. This CDR3 has 16 residues. Germline values: CDR1 SNHLY, CDR2 FYNNEI. The J segment lost 8 bases and the V segment lost 6 bases, leaving 8 bases of the junction unmatched. The chain's CDR3 is CASRRDRGRKDSPLHF. In DNA, the CDR3 is TGTGCCAGCAGAAGGGACAGGGGGCGCAAGGATTCACCCCTCCACTTT.